Following are 18 T cell receptor beta chains from one sample sequenced in a study of blood T cell repertoires in COVID-19. Assay: immunoSEQ multiplex PCR; the TCRdb copy retains only in-frame clones and omits some. The sample carries about 350,000 clones, 65% to 90% recorded once. Sequences were obtained from peripheral blood. These receptors originate from a woman between 55 and 75 years old with COVID-19, enrolled during active disease.

CDR3 coding DNA: TGTGCCAGCAGCTATCGGACTAGTATCAGCACAGATACGCAGTATTTT. Protein product: CASSYRTSISTDTQYF. The chain combines TRBV7-2 with TRBJ2-3, with 7 bases identical to TRBD2. This CDR3 is 16 amino acids long. V lost 4 bases and J lost 0; bases outside the gene matches: 7. Germline CDR1 and CDR2: SGHTA and FQGNSA.

This chain joins TRBV4-1 and TRBJ2-3; TRBD2 might be the D (7 bases). V was clipped by 5 bases and J by 5 bases, with 17 bases between them. Germline values: CDR1 MGHRA, CDR2 YSYEKL. CDR3 size: 15 residues. CDR3 sequence reads: CASSSVGGGLDTQYF. The CDR3 nucleotides are TGCGCCAGCAGCTCCGTAGGGGGGGGCTTAGATACGCAGTATTTT.

This chain joins TRBV18 and TRBJ1-2, with D possibly matching TRBD1 (5 bases). The CDR3 is 15 amino acids. Per the germline V gene, CDR1 is KGHSH and CDR2 is LQKENI. Between the trimmed V and J ends, which lost 6 bases and 0 bases, there was a span of 14 bases. The CDR3 DNA reads TGTGCCAGCTCGGATACAGGACGGTCTAACTATGGCTACACCTTC. It codes for CASSDTGRSNYGYTF.

This chain connects TRBV5-4 to TRBJ2-3, with TRBD1 matching 7 bases. CDR1 and CDR2 from the germline V gene are SGHNT and YYREEE (reference sequence). CDR3 length equals 15 residues. After removal of 4 bases from V and 0 bases from J, the junction contained 5 bases not matched to a gene. DNA for the CDR3: TGTGCCAGCAGCGCCGGGACAGCTAGCACAGATACGCAGTATTTT. It specifies CASSAGTASTDTQYF. The complete variable domain, with remaining parts taken from reference TRBV5-4 and TRBJ2-3, reads ETGVTQSPTHLIKTRGQQVTLRCSSQSGHNTVSWYQQALGQGPQFIFQYYREEENGRGNFPPRFSGLQFPNYSSELNVNALELDDSALYLCASSAGTASTDTQYFGPGTRLTVL.

The genes are TRBV7-2 and TRBJ1-2, with 9 bases aligning to TRBD1. This CDR3 is built from 14 residues. With 4 bases clipped from V and 5 bases from J, the junction kept 5 bases outside the gene matches. Germline CDR1 reads SGHTA; CDR2 reads FQGNSA. CDR3 in DNA: TGTGCCAGCAGCTCGAACAGGGGGCGTTATGGCTACACCTTC. It translates to CASSSNRGRYGYTF.

The genes are TRBV9 and TRBJ2-1; 8 bases are shared with TRBD2. The ends lost 7 bases at V and 3 bases at J; junction bases unmatched: 6. Per the germline V gene, CDR1 is SGDLS and CDR2 is YYNGEE. This CDR3 is 14 amino acids long. CDR3: CASGGSGGYNEQFF. The CDR3 DNA is TGTGCCAGCGGCGGCAGCGGGGGCTACAATGAGCAGTTCTTC.

The chain couples TRBV30 to TRBJ1-2; TRBD1 is a possible D gene (6 bases). V was clipped by 2 bases and J by 7 bases, with 8 bases between them. The CDR3 is 11 residues long. Germline V gene data show CDR1 as GTSNPN and CDR2 as SVGIG (reference sequence). The CDR3 protein is CAWSTGSGYTF. CDR3 sequence (DNA): TGTGCCTGGAGTACAGGGTCTGGCTACACCTTC.

This clone was detected only a few times. Here the CDR3 reads CASSLRSSTEAFF. The CDR3 DNA reads as TGCGCCAGCAGCTTGAGGAGCTCCACTGAAGCTTTCTTT. The rearrangement links TRBV5-1 to TRBJ1-1; D ambiguous. V dropped 1 base and J dropped 4 bases, with 8 bases sitting between them. The length of the CDR3 is 13 residues. Germline values: CDR1 SGHRS, CDR2 YFSETQ.

V gene TRBV3-1 (or the pseudogene TRBV3-2) combines with J gene TRBJ1-2, with D perhaps matching TRBD1 (6 bases). Trimming stripped 4 bases from V and 6 bases from J, with 18 bases between. CDR1 and CDR2 (germline): LGHDT, YNNKEL (reference sequence). This CDR3 spans 15 amino acids. The CDR3 region is CASSPRDKSENGYTF. The CDR3 DNA reads as TGTGCCAGCAGCCCGAGGGACAAATCCGAGAATGGCTACACCTTC.

The rearrangement links TRBV18 to TRBJ1-1; D uncertain. V lost 3 bases to trimming and J lost 3 bases, with 17 bases between them. Germline CDR1 KGHSH, CDR2 LQKENI. CDR3 size: 16 residues. This chain's CDR3 is CASSPRLIRADTEAFF. The CDR3 nucleotides are TGTGCCAGCTCACCCCGACTGATAAGAGCAGACACTGAAGCTTTCTTT.

J is TRBJ2-6 and V is TRBV21-1; the table assigns TRBD1, which was not confirmed against the DNA. TRBV21-1 is termed a pseudogene. This CDR3 comprises 18 residues. The CDR3: CASSKDRGKGAGANVLTF. CDR3 DNA: TGTGCCAGCAGCAAGGACAGGGGGAAAGGGGCTGGGGCCAACGTCCTGACTTTC.

The rearrangement links TRBV25-1 to TRBJ1-1, with D perhaps TRBD1 (5 bases). V lost 6 bases, J lost 3 bases, and 5 bases lay in between. Germline V CDR1 and CDR2: MGHDK, SYGVNS. The CDR3 totals 11 residues. The CDR3 protein is CASSRDTEAFF. The CDR3 bases are TGTGCCAGCAGCAGGGACACTGAAGCTTTCTTT.

The chain employs TRBV13 and TRBJ2-7, with D uncertain. Germline V gene sequence: CDR1 PRHDT, CDR2 FYEKMQ (reference sequence). The CDR3 runs to 14 residues. V was shortened by 0 bases and J by 2 bases, with 8 bases between the two germline ends. CDR3 region: CASSLGRHTYEQYF. The CDR3 nucleotides are TGTGCCAGCAGCTTAGGCAGGCATACCTACGAGCAGTACTTC.

The chain is built from TRBV11-3 and TRBJ2-1, with 7 nucleotides matching TRBD1. The CDR3 sequence is 15 residues long. From germline, CDR1 is SGHNT and CDR2 YENEEA. Trimming removed 5 bases from V and 1 base from J; junction bases left unmatched: 5. CDR3: CASSTPGGSYNEQFF. The CDR3 coding sequence is TGTGCCAGCAGCACCCCAGGGGGTTCCTACAATGAGCAGTTCTTC.

The J gene is TRBJ2-1, the V gene TRBV4-1, with D perhaps matching TRBD2 (6 bases). V was trimmed by 1 base and J by 0 bases, leaving 10 bases between them. Germline lookup yields CDR1 MGHRA and CDR2 YSYEKL. The CDR3 contains 16 residues. The CDR3 loop reads CASSQAIADSYNEQFF. The CDR3 DNA follows: TGCGCCAGCAGCCAAGCCATAGCGGACTCCTACAATGAGCAGTTCTTC.

CDR3 sequence reads: CASSLGQGEDYGYTF. As DNA, the CDR3 is TGTGCCAGCAGCTTAGGACAGGGGGAAGACTATGGCTACACCTTC. This chain joins TRBV7-3 and TRBJ1-2; TRBD1 matches at 10 bases. Germline CDR1 and CDR2: SGHTA and FQGTGA. The CDR3 spans 15 residues. V trimming: 2 bases; J trimming: 3 bases; junction bases outside the gene matches: 3. The entire variable domain, with the rest obtained from reference TRBV7-3 and TRBJ1-2, is as follows: GAGVSQTPSNKVTEKGKYVELRCDPISGHTALYWYRQSLGQGPEFLIYFQGTGAADDSGLPNDRFFAVRPEGSVSTLKIQRTERGDSAVYLCASSLGQGEDYGYTFGSGTRLTVV.

The V and J genes are TRBV7-7 and TRBJ1-1; D may be TRBD1 (6 bases). There are 13 residues in the CDR3. V shed 5 bases and J shed 3 bases, with 10 bases lying between them. The germline V gene has CDR1 SSHAT and CDR2 FNYEAQ (reference sequence). The CDR3 sequence is CASSAYRDTEAFF. The CDR3 DNA follows: TGTGCCAGCAGCGCCTACAGGGACACTGAAGCTTTCTTT.

This rearrangement joins TRBV12-3 or TRBV12-4 to TRBJ2-2; no firm D call. The CDR3 has 13 amino acids. V shed 6 bases and J shed 5 bases, with 10 bases lying between them. CDR3 sequence (DNA): TGTGCCAGCAGCTTTGCGGTAACCGGGGAGCTGTTTTTT. Translating it yields CASSFAVTGELFF.